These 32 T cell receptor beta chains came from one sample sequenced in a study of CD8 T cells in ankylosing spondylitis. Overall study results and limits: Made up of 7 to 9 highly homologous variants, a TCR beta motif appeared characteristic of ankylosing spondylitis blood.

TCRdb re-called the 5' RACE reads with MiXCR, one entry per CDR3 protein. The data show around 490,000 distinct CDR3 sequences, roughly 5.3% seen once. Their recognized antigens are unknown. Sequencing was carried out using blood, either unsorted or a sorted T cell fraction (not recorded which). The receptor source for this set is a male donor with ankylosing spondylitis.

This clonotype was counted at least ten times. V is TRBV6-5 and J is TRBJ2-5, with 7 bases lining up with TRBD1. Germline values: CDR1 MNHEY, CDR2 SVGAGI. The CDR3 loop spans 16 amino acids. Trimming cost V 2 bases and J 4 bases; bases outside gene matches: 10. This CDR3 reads CASSYGLRGGGETQYF. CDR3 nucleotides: TGTGCCAGCAGTTACGGCCTCCGAGGGGGCGGAGAGACCCAGTACTTC.

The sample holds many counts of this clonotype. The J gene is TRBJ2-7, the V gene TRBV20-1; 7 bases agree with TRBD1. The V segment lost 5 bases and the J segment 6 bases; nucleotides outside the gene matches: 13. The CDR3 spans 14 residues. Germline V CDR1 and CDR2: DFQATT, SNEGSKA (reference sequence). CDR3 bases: TGCAGTGCTCCGAAGGGGACAGCGGTGGGCGAGCAGTACTTC. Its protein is CSAPKGTAVGEQYF.

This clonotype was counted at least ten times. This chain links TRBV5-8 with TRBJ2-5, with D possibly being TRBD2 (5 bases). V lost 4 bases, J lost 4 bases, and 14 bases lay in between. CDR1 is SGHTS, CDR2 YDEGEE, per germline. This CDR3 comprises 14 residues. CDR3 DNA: TGTGCCAGCAGCCTCCAAAACAGCGGAGAGACCCAGTACTTC. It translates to CASSLQNSGETQYF.

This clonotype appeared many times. CDR3 sequence: CASSFGPGSYEQYF. CDR3 bases: TGTGCCAGCAGTTTCGGCCCGGGGTCCTACGAGCAGTACTTC. The rearrangement links TRBV12-3 or TRBV12-4 to TRBJ2-7, with D possibly matching TRBD2 (5 bases). The CDR3 contains 14 residues. Trimming removed 3 bases at V and 1 base at J, with 10 bases between.

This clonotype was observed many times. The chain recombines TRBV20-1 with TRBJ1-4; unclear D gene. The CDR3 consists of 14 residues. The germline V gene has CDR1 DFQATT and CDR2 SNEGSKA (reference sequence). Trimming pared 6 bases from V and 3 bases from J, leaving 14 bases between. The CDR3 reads CSALLMVPNEKLFF. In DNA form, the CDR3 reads TGCAGTGCCCTACTCATGGTGCCTAATGAAAAACTGTTTTTT.

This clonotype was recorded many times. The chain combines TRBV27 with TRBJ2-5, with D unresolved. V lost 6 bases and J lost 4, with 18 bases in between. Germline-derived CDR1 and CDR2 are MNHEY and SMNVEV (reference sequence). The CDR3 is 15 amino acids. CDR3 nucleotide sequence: TGTGCCAGCAGCCTACGAGCCCGGGCCCCAGAGACCCAGTACTTC. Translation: CASSLRARAPETQYF.

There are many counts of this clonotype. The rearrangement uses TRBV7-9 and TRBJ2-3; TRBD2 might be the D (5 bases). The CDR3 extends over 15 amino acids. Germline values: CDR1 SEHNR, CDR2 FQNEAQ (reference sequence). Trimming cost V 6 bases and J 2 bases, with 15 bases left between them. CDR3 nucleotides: TGTGCCAGCAGTCAAACCCGGGGATCCACAGATACGCAGTATTTT. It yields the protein CASSQTRGSTDTQYF.

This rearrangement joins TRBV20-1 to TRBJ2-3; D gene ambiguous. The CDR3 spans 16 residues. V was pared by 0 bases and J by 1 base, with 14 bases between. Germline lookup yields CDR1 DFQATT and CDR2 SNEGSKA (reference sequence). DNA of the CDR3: TGCAGTGCTAGAGATGGGCCCTTAGAGGGCACAGATACGCAGTATTTT. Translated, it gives CSARDGPLEGTDTQYF.

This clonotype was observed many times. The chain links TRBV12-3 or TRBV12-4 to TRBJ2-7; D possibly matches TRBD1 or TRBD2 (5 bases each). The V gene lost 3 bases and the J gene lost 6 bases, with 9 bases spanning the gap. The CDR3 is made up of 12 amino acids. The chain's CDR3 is CASSFMRGEQYF. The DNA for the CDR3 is TGTGCCAGCAGTTTTATGAGGGGCGAGCAGTACTTC.

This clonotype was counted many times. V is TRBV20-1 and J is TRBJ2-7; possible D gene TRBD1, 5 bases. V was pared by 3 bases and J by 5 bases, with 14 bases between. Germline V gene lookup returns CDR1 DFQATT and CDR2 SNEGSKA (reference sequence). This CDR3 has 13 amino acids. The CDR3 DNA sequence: TGCAGTGCTAGTGACCCAGGGATCCACGAGCAGTACTTC. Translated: CSASDPGIHEQYF.

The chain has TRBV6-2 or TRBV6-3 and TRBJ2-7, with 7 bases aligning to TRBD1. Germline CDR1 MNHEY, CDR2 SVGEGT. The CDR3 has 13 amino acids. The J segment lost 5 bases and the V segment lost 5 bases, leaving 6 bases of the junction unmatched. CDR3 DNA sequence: TGTGCCAGCAGTCCTCGACAGGGCCACGAGCAGTACTTC. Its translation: CASSPRQGHEQYF.

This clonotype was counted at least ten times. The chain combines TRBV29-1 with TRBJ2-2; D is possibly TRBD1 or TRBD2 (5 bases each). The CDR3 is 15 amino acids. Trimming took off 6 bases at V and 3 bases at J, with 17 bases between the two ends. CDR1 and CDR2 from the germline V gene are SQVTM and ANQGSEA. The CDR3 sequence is CSVRRAGDDTGELFF. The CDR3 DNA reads TGCAGCGTGAGGCGGGCTGGGGACGACACCGGGGAGCTGTTTTTT.

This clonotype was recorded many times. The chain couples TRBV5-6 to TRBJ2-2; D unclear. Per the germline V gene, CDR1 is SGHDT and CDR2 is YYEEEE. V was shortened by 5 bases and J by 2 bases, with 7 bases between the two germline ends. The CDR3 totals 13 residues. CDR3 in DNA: TGTGCCAGCAGGAAGGAAAACACCGGGGAGCTGTTTTTT. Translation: CASRKENTGELFF.

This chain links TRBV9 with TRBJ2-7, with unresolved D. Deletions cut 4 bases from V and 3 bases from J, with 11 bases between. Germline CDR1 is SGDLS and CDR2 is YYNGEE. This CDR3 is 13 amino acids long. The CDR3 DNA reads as TGTGCCAGCAGCACCGGGCCAGGCTACGAGCAGTACTTC. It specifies CASSTGPGYEQYF.

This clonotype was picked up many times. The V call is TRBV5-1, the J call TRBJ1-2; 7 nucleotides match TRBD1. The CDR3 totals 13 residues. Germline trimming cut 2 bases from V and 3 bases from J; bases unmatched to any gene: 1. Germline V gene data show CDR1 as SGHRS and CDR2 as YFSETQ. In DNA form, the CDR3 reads TGCGCCAGCAGCTTCGGACAGGACTATGGCTACACCTTC. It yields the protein CASSFGQDYGYTF.

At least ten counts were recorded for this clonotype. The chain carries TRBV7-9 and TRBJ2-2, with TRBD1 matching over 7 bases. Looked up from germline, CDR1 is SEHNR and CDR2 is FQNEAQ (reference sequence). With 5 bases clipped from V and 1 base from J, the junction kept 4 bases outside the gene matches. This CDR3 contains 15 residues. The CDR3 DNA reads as TGTGCCAGCAGCAAGGGGGCGTGGAACACCGGGGAGCTGTTTTTT. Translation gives CASSKGAWNTGELFF.

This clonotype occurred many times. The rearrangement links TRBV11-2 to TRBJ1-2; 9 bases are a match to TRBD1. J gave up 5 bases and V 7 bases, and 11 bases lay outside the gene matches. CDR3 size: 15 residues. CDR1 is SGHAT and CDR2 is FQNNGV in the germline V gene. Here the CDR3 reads CASNLPGQGKYGYTF. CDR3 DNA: TGTGCCAGCAACCTTCCGGGACAGGGAAAATATGGCTACACCTTC.

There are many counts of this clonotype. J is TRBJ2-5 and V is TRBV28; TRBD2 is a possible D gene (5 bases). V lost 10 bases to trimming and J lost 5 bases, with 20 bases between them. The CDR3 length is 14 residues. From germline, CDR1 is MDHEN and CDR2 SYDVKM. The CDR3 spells CATLGEGFMETQYF. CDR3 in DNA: TGTGCCACCCTCGGGGAAGGCTTCATGGAGACCCAGTACTTC.

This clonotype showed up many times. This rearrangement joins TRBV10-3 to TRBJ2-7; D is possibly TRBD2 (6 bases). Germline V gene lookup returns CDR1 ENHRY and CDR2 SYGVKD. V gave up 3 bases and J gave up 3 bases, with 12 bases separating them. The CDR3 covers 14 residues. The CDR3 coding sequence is TGTGCCATCAGTGACTCCGGGAGACTCTACGAGCAGTACTTC. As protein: CAISDSGRLYEQYF.

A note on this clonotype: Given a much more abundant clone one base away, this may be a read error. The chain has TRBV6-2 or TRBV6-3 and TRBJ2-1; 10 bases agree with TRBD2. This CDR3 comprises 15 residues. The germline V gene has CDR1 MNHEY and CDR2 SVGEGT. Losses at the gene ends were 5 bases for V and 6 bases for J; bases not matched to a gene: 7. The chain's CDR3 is CASSRGLARSNEQFF. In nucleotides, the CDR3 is TGTGCCAGCAGTAGGGGACTAGCGCGATCCAATGAGCAGTTCTTC.

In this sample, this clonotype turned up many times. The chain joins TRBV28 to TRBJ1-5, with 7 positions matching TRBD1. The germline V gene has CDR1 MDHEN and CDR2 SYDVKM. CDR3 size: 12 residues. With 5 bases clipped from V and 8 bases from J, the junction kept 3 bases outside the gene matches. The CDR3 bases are TGTGCCAGCAGTCCAGGGGGGAAGCCCCAGCATTTT. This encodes CASSPGGKPQHF.

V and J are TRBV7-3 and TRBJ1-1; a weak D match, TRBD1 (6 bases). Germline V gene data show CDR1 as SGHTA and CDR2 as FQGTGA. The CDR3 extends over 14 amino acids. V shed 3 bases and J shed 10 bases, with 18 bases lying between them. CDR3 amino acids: CASSFTGTSRVAFF. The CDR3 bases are TGTGCCAGCAGCTTTACAGGGACATCTCGTGTAGCTTTCTTT.

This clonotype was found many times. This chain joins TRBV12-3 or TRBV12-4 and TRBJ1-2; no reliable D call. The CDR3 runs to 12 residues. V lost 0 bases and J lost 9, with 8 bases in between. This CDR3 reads CASSLAGVSYTF. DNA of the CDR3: TGTGCCAGCAGTTTAGCGGGAGTGAGCTACACCTTC.

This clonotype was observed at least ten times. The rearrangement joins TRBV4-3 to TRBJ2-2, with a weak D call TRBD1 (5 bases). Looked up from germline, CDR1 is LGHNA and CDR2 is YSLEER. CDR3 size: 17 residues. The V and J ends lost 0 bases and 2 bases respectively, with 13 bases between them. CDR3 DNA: TGCGCCAGCAGCCAAGAGTTCTGGGGCCGAAACACCGGGGAGCTGTTTTTT. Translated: CASSQEFWGRNTGELFF.

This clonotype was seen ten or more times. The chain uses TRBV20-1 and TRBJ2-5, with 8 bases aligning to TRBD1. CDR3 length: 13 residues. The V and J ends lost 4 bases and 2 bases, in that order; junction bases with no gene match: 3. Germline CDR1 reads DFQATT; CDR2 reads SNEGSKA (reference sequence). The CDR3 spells CSATWDRQETQYF. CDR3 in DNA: TGCAGTGCTACATGGGACAGGCAAGAGACCCAGTACTTC.

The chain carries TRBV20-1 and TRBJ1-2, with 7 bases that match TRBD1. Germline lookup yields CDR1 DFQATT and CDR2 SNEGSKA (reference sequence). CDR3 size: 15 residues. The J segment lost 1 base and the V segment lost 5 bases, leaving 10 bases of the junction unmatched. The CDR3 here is CSASGGQGVNYGYTF. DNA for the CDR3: TGCAGTGCTTCCGGGGGGCAGGGGGTTAACTATGGCTACACCTTC.

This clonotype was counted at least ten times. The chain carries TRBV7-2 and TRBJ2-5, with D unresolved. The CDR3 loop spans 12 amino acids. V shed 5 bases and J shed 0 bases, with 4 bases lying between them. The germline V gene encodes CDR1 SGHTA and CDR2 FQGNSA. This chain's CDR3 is CASSLYQETQYF. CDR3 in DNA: TGTGCCAGCAGCCTGTACCAAGAGACCCAGTACTTC.

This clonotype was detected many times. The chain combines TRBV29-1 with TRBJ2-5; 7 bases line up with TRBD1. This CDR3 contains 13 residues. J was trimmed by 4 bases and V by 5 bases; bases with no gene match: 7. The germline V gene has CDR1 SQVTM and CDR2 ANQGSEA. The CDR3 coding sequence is TGCAGCGTTCACAGGGGTGGAAGAGAGACCCAGTACTTC. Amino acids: CSVHRGGRETQYF.

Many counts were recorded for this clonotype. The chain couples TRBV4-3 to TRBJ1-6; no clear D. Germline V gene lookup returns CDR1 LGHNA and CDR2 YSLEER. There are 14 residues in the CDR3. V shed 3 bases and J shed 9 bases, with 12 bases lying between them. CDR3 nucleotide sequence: TGCGCCAGCAGCCAGGGCGTTGTCGGTTCACCCCTCCACTTT. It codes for CASSQGVVGSPLHF.

The CDR3 DNA reads TGTGCCAGCAGTTTGCTCACCGACGAGCAGTACTTC. This encodes CASSLLTDEQYF. The genes are TRBV28 and TRBJ2-7, with D hard to call. The CDR3 consists of 12 residues. CDR1 is MDHEN and CDR2 is SYDVKM in the germline V gene. The germline V and J ends were trimmed by 3 bases and 5 bases, with 8 bases remaining between them.

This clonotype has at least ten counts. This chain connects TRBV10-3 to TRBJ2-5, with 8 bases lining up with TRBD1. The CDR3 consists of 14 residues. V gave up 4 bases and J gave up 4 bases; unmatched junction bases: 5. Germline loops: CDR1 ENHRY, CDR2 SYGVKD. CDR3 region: CAISGTGLRETQYF. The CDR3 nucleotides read TGTGCCATCAGTGGGACAGGGCTTCGAGAGACCCAGTACTTC.

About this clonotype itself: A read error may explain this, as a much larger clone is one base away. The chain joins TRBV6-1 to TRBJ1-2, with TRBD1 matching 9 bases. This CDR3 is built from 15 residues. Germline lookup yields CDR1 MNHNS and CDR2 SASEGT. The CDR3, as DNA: TGTGCCAGCAGTCCGTGGAGGACAGGGGCACGCGGCTACGCCTTC. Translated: CASSPWRTGARGYAF.